In this sample, the clone carrying this TCR beta chain turned up a few times. Its specificity is not known. Each CDR3 protein gets one entry after TCRdb re-called the 5' RACE reads with MiXCR. In the table there are about 610,000 distinct CDR3 sequences, approximately 15% of which are singletons. The V gene's germline CDR1 is MNHEY and CDR2 SMNVEV (reference sequence). The CDR3 contains 15 residues. V was clipped by 3 bases and J by 0 bases, with 10 bases between them. The data are from a study of T-cell memory formation after mild COVID-19. Study overall: TCR clusters were mostly donor specific.

Whole-study findings and limits: Among clones peaking at day 37 in the second wave, SARS-CoV-2 specificity remained unconfirmed.

The sequenced sample was PBMCs or a T cell subset sorted from them (not recorded which). The origin of this receptor is an adult woman who had mild COVID-19 (a few samples of this study predate the infection). Cell type and time point are not known. The chain combines TRBV27 with TRBJ2-3; D may match TRBD1 or TRBD2 (6 bases each). CDR3 region: CASSLEGHSTDTQYF. The CDR3, as DNA: TGTGCCAGCAGTTTGGAGGGACACAGCACAGATACGCAGTATTTT.